The 9 T cell receptor beta chains below were found in one sample sequenced in a study of cytomegalovirus exposure and HLA in healthy donors. The repertoire was sequenced with immunoSEQ multiplex PCR; TCRdb's copy has only in-frame clones and lacks some. The data show roughly 130,000 clones, around nine tenths seen once. Source material: PBMCs. The receptors stem from a man aged 30 to 45 in good health and CMV-seronegative.

This rearrangement joins TRBV27 to TRBJ2-3, with D possibly being TRBD1 (5 bases). CDR3 length: 11 amino acids. The germline CDR1 and CDR2 sequences are MNHEY and SMNVEV (reference sequence). Deletions cut 6 bases from V and 8 bases from J, with 9 bases between. CDR3 region: CASRVGVTQYF. The CDR3, as DNA: TGTGCCAGCAGGGTAGGGGTTACGCAGTATTTT.

V and J are TRBV7-2 and TRBJ2-7; 9 bases are shared with TRBD2. Germline V gene sequence: CDR1 SGHTA, CDR2 FQGNSA. CDR3 size: 15 residues. Unmatched junction bases numbered 7, after V lost 1 base and J lost 6 bases. CDR3 protein: CASSLGVSGSGEQYF. The DNA for the CDR3 is TGTGCCAGCAGCTTAGGGGTTAGCGGGAGCGGCGAGCAGTACTTC.

The chain uses TRBV13 and TRBJ1-4; 7 bases are shared with TRBD1. There are 16 residues in the CDR3. The V segment lost 5 bases and the J segment 3 bases; nucleotides outside the gene matches: 9. Germline V CDR1 and CDR2: PRHDT, FYEKMQ (reference sequence). The CDR3 sequence: CASSQSVQGANEKLFF. In nucleotides, the CDR3 is TGTGCCAGCAGCCAGTCGGTGCAGGGGGCTAATGAAAAACTGTTTTTT.

The rearrangement joins TRBV11-1 to TRBJ2-1, with TRBD1 matching 8 bases. After removal of 9 bases from V and 0 bases from J, the junction contained 1 base not matched to a gene. The germline CDR1 and CDR2 sequences are SGHAT and FQDESV (reference sequence). There are 13 residues in the CDR3. The CDR3, as DNA: TGTGCCAGTGGACAGGGCTCCTACAATGAGCAGTTCTTC. Protein product: CASGQGSYNEQFF.

The CDR3 DNA sequence: TGTGCCAGCAGCCCCGGGAGCTCTAACTATGGCTACACCTTC. Translated: CASSPGSSNYGYTF. The chain carries TRBV6-1 and TRBJ1-2; no reliable D call. Trimming left V 6 bases short and J 0 bases short, with 11 bases between. Germline V gene lookup returns CDR1 MNHNS and CDR2 SASEGT. The CDR3 is 14 residues long.

The chain has TRBV5-1 and TRBJ2-5, with 7 bases aligning to TRBD1. The J call may be in error: the DNA end matches TRBJ2-7 better. CDR1 and CDR2 from the germline V gene are SGHRS and YFSETQ. The CDR3 loop spans 13 amino acids. CDR3 sequence (DNA): TGCGCCAGCAGCTTGGCCCAGGGGGACGAGCAGTACTTC. Residues: CASSLAQGDEQYF.

This chain links TRBV4-3 with TRBJ1-6; 9 bases align to TRBD1. V shed 0 bases, J shed 10 bases, and the junction held 4 bases outside the gene matches. This CDR3 comprises 15 residues. CDR1 and CDR2 from the germline V gene are LGHNA and YSLEER. Written as DNA, the CDR3 is TGCGCCAGCAGCCAAGACGGGACAGGGCTGTCACCCCTCCACTTT. Protein product: CASSQDGTGLSPLHF.

This clone was seen a single time. The chain combines TRBV27 with TRBJ1-2, with 11 positions matching TRBD1. The V gene end was trimmed by 4 bases and the J gene end by 7 bases; junction bases not matched to a gene: 11. The CDR3 totals 16 residues. CDR1 is MNHEY and CDR2 is SMNVEV in the germline V gene (reference sequence). In nucleotides, the CDR3 is TGTGCCAGCAGTTCCCATTCGGACAGGGGGCGGGTTGGCTACACCTTC. This sequence encodes CASSSHSDRGRVGYTF.

V usage is TRBV9 and J usage is TRBJ2-6; no clear D. This CDR3 comprises 16 residues. The V end lost 2 bases, the J end lost 0 bases, and 9 bases lay between the germline ends. The germline CDR1 and CDR2 sequences are SGDLS and YYNGEE. The CDR3 sequence: CASSVWAASGANVLTF. In nucleotides, the CDR3 is TGTGCCAGCAGCGTGTGGGCAGCCTCTGGGGCCAACGTCCTGACTTTC.